One and the same sample provided the 14 T cell receptor beta chains below, sequenced in a study of blood T cell repertoires in COVID-19. Clones were sequenced by immunoSEQ multiplex PCR, and TCRdb holds only the in-frame ones, with some missing. The table includes almost 65,000 clones, roughly 91% detected once. The specimen sequenced was PBMCs or T cells enriched from blood (not recorded which). These TCRs come from a woman between 40 and 55 years old who had recovered from COVID-19.

There are a few counts of this clone. The chain is built from TRBV6-2 or TRBV6-3 and TRBJ2-7; D perhaps matches TRBD2 (6 bases). CDR1 and CDR2 (germline): MNHEY, SVGEGT. Between the trimmed V and J ends, which lost 0 bases and 1 base, there was a span of 10 bases. This CDR3 comprises 15 residues. The CDR3 region is CASSYSLAPSYEQYF. The CDR3 nucleotides read TGTGCCAGCAGTTACTCGCTAGCGCCATCCTACGAGCAGTACTTC.

The chain links TRBV20-1 to TRBJ1-1; D is ambiguous. The CDR3 is 12 residues long. Trimming shortened V by 3 bases and J by 1 base, and 6 bases separated the two germline ends. Germline loops: CDR1 DFQATT, CDR2 SNEGSKA (reference sequence). This CDR3 is CSASTPNTEAFF. The DNA of the CDR3 is TGCAGTGCTAGTACACCGAACACTGAAGCTTTCTTT.

The chain links TRBV18 to TRBJ1-3, with D tentatively TRBD1 (6 bases). The V gene's germline CDR1 is KGHSH and CDR2 LQKENI. Trimming removed 3 bases from V and 4 bases from J, with 22 bases in between. The CDR3 length is 18 residues. In DNA form, the CDR3 reads TGTGCCAGCTCACCGTCCCGTCCGGGACAAACGCGCGGAAACACCATATATTTT. It codes for CASSPSRPGQTRGNTIYF.

J is TRBJ2-1 and V is TRBV5-1; 8 bases fit TRBD1. Germline values: CDR1 SGHRS, CDR2 YFSETQ. Losses at the gene ends were 5 bases for V and 4 bases for J; bases not matched to a gene: 5. This CDR3 spans 14 amino acids. CDR3 in DNA: TGCGCCAGCAGTCAGGGACAGGTTTACAATGAGCAGTTCTTC. This gives the protein CASSQGQVYNEQFF.

The chain carries TRBV7-6 and TRBJ2-2, with TRBD1 identical over 8 bases. Trimming cost V 5 bases and J 4 bases; bases outside gene matches: 9. Germline-derived CDR1 and CDR2 are SGHVS and FNYEAQ. The CDR3 is 16 amino acids. The CDR3 nucleotides are TGTGCCAGCAGCCCTTTACAGGGGGTCGGCACCGGGGAGCTGTTTTTT. Translation: CASSPLQGVGTGELFF.

V is TRBV3-1 (or the pseudogene TRBV3-2) and J is TRBJ2-5, with a tentative D call TRBD2 (5 bases). The V gene lost 4 bases and the J gene lost 5 bases, with 11 bases spanning the gap. Germline V gene lookup returns CDR1 LGHDT and CDR2 YNNKEL (reference sequence). The CDR3 extends over 13 amino acids. CDR3 nucleotides: TGTGCCAGCAGCCTCCCTGAGGGCGAGACCCAGTACTTC. The encoded protein is CASSLPEGETQYF.

This clone was counted a few times. The chain recombines TRBV6-6 with TRBJ1-2, with TRBD1 identical over 8 bases. The CDR3 extends over 15 amino acids. Germline V gene sequence: CDR1 MNHNY, CDR2 SVGAGI (reference sequence). Trimming cost V 0 bases and J 3 bases; bases outside gene matches: 3. The CDR3 reads CASSYSAGGDYGYTF. CDR3 coding DNA: TGTGCCAGCAGTTACTCGGCAGGGGGCGACTATGGCTACACCTTC.

This clone has a handful of counts. The chain is built from TRBV4-2 and TRBJ1-6; D remains unclear. V lost 0 bases and J 0 bases, leaving 12 bases between the germline ends. The CDR3 totals 18 residues. Germline V gene sequence: CDR1 LGHNA, CDR2 YNFKEQ. The DNA for the CDR3 is TGTGCCAGCAGCCAAGATCGCACTCTGAGCTCCTATAATTCACCCCTCCACTTT. Encoded protein: CASSQDRTLSSYNSPLHF.

The chain is built from TRBV4-2 and TRBJ1-1; D uncertain. Germline-derived CDR1 and CDR2 are LGHNA and YNFKEQ. Trimming removed 0 bases at V and 0 bases at J, with 5 bases between. This CDR3 spans 14 amino acids. The CDR3 DNA follows: TGTGCCAGCAGCCAAGAGTCCATGAACACTGAAGCTTTCTTT. Translation: CASSQESMNTEAFF.

The chain employs TRBV10-1 and TRBJ1-2; D is possibly TRBD1 (5 bases). The CDR3 totals 13 residues. V lost 2 bases and J lost 5, with 9 bases in between. CDR1 is WNHNN and CDR2 is SYGVQD in the germline V gene (reference sequence). The CDR3 here is CASSERQTYGYTF. CDR3 nucleotides: TGCGCCAGCAGTGAGAGACAGACATATGGCTACACCTTC.

J is TRBJ2-1 and V is TRBV19; 7 bases match TRBD1. Germline values: CDR1 LNHDA, CDR2 SQIVND (reference sequence). The CDR3 runs to 15 residues. The V and J ends lost 4 bases and 0 bases, in that order; junction bases with no gene match: 3. Written as DNA, the CDR3 is TGTGCCAGTAGTAGGGGACAGAGCTCCTACAATGAGCAGTTCTTC. The encoded protein is CASSRGQSSYNEQFF.

The chain links TRBV5-1 to TRBJ2-7, with 8 bases identical to TRBD2. In germline, CDR1 is SGHRS, CDR2 YFSETQ. This CDR3 has 14 residues. V lost 4 bases and J lost 4; bases outside the gene matches: 7. CDR3 DNA sequence: TGCGCCAGCAGCCCAGGACTAGCATGGTACGAGCAGTACTTC. Translating it yields CASSPGLAWYEQYF.

In nucleotides, the CDR3 is TGTGCCAGCAGTACCGTGGGGCAGGGAACCAAAAACATTCAGTACTTC. It specifies CASSTVGQGTKNIQYF. This chain connects TRBV2 to TRBJ2-4, with a weak D call TRBD1 (5 bases). CDR1 SNHLY and CDR2 FYNNEI come from the germline V gene. The CDR3 sequence is 16 residues long. Trimming shortened V by 5 bases and J by 2 bases, and 16 bases separated the two germline ends.

CDR3 residues: CASSPRGSHYEQYF. In nucleotides, the CDR3 is TGTGCCAGCAGCCCCCGGGGGAGCCACTACGAGCAGTACTTC. The chain carries TRBV7-2 and TRBJ2-7; a weak D match, TRBD2 (6 bases). Germline CDR1 and CDR2: SGHTA and FQGNSA. The CDR3 runs to 14 residues. Trimming removed 5 bases at V and 3 bases at J, with 14 bases between.